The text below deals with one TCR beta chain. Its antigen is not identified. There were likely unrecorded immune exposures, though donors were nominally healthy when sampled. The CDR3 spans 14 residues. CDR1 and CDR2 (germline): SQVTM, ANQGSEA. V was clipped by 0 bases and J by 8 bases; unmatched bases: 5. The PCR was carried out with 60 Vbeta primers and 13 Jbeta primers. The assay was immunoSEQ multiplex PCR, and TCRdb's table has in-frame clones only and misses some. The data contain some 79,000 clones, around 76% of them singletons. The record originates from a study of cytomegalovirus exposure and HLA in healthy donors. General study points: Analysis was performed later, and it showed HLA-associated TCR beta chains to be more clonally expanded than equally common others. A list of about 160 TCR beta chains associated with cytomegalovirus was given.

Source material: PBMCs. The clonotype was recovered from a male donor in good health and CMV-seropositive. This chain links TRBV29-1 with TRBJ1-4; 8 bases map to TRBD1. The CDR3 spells CSVEEVQGAEKLFF. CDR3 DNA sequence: TGCAGCGTTGAAGAGGTCCAGGGGGCGGAAAAACTGTTTTTT.